The T cell receptor (beta chain) described here comes from a study of shared clonotypes between healthy human individuals. CDR1 is MNHEY, CDR2 SVGAGI, per germline. V lost 5 bases and J 1 base, leaving 10 bases between the germline ends. The CDR3 is made up of 14 amino acids. Assay: immunoSEQ multiplex PCR; the TCRdb copy retains only in-frame clones and omits some. The repertoire holds around 550,000 clones, about 96% seen once, with about 0.064% in the top ten. The chain has TRBV6-5 and TRBJ2-3; D is unclear. The source of this sequence is a woman aged 30 to 39 in good health. Material for sequencing was naive CD4+ T cells sorted from blood. Noted subset: CD45RA+ positively selected. CDR3 region: CASSEWLGTDTQYF. DNA of the CDR3: TGTGCCAGCAGTGAGTGGCTCGGCACAGATACGCAGTATTTT.